The sample holds many counts of the clone carrying this T cell receptor (beta chain). Its antigen is still unknown. Trimming removed 5 bases from V and 3 bases from J; junction bases left unmatched: 8. Germline-derived CDR1 and CDR2 are ENHRY and SYGVKD. This CDR3 has 15 residues. This record comes from a study of CD8 T cells in ankylosing spondylitis. Study-wide points: In reactive arthritis synovial fluid and blood, some motif variants had been reported before. Blood of patients with ankylosing spondylitis appeared to be characterized by a TCR beta motif of several highly homologous variants. Within peripheral blood, clones linked to disease were CD8+ and relatively rare.

Quantitative barcoded 5'-RACE was used to prepare TCR beta libraries. TCRdb re-derived calls from the 5' RACE reads in MiXCR, one entry per CDR3 protein. Here the sample spans tens of thousands of distinct CDR3 sequences, around 10% being singletons. The chain combines TRBV10-3 with TRBJ2-5, with TRBD1 matching over 8 bases. The receptor was isolated from a male donor with ankylosing spondylitis or in good health (not recorded which). What was sequenced was blood, either unsorted or a sorted T cell fraction (not recorded which). This chain's CDR3 is CAISLDQGAKETQYF. The CDR3 bases are TGTGCCATCAGTCTAGATCAGGGGGCCAAAGAGACCCAGTACTTC.